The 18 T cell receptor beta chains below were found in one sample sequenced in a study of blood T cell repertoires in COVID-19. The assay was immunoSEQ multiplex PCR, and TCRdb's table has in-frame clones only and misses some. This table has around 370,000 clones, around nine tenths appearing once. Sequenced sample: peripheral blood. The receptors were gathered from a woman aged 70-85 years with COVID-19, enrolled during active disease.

This CDR3 reads CASGGGTDTQYF. The CDR3 bases are TGCGCCAGCGGGGGGGGCACAGATACGCAGTATTTT. The chain couples TRBV5-1 to TRBJ2-3; 7 bases agree with TRBD2. The CDR3 is 12 amino acids. Germline values: CDR1 SGHRS, CDR2 YFSETQ. V dropped 7 bases and J dropped 1; count of bases not matched to a gene: 0.

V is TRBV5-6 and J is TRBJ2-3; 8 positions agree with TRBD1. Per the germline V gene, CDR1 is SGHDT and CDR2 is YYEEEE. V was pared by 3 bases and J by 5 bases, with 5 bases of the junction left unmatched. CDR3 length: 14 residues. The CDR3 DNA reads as TGTGCCAGCAGCTCTCAGGGGGCGAGAGATACGCAGTATTTT. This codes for CASSSQGARDTQYF.

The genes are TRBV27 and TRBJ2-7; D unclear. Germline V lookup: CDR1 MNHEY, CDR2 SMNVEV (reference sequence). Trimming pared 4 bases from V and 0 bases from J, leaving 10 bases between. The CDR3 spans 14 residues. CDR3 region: CASSSGLSSYEQYF. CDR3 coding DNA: TGTGCCAGCAGTTCAGGCCTAAGCTCCTACGAGCAGTACTTC.

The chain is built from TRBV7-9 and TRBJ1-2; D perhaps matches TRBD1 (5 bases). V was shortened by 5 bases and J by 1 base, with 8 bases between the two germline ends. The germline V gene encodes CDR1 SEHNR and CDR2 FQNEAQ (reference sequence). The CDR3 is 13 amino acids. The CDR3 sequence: CASSPDSNYGYTF. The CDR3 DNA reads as TGTGCCAGCAGCCCTGACAGTAACTATGGCTACACCTTC.

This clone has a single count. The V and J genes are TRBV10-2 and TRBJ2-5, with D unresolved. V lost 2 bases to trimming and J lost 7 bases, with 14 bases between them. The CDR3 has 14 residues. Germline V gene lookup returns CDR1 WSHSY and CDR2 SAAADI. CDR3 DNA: TGCGCCAGCAGTGAGGATATAGGCCCGGGGACCCAGTACTTC. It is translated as CASSEDIGPGTQYF.

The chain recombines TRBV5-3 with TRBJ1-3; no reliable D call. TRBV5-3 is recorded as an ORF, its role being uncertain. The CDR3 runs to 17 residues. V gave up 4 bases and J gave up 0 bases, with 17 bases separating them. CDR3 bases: TGTGCCAGAAGCCCAAGAATGGGCCTTTTCTCTGGAAACACCATATATTTT. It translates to CARSPRMGLFSGNTIYF.

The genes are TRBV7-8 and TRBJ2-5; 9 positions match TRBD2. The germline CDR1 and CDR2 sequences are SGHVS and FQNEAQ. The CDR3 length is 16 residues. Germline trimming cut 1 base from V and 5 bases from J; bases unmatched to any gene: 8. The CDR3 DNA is TGTGCCAGCAGCTTAGTCGCTAGCGGGGTAATGGAGACCCAGTACTTC. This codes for CASSLVASGVMETQYF.

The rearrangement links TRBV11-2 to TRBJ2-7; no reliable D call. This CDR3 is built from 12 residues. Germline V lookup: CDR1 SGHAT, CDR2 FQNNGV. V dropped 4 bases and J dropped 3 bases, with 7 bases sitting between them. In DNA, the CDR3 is TGTGCCAGCAGCTATGTAGTCTACGAGCAGTACTTC. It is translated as CASSYVVYEQYF.

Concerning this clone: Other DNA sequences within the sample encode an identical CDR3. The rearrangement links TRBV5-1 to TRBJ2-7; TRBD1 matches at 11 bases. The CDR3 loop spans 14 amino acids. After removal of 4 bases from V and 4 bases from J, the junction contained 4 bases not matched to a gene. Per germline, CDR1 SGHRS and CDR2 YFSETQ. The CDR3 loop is CASSRTGGGYEQYF. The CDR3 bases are TGCGCCAGCAGCCGGACAGGGGGCGGGTACGAGCAGTACTTC.

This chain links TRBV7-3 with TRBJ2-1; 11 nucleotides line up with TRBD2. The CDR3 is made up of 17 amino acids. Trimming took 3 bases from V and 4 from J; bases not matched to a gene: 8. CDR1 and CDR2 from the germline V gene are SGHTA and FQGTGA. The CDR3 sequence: CASSFTTLAGGYNEQFF. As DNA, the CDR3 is TGTGCCAGCAGCTTCACAACTCTAGCGGGGGGATACAATGAGCAGTTCTTC.

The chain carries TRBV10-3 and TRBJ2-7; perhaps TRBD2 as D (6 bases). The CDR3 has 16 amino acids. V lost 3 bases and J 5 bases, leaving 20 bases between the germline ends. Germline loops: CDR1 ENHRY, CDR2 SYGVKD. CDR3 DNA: TGTGCCATCAGTGAAACTAATGTGGGGGGAACAAACGAGCAGTACTTC. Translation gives CAISETNVGGTNEQYF.

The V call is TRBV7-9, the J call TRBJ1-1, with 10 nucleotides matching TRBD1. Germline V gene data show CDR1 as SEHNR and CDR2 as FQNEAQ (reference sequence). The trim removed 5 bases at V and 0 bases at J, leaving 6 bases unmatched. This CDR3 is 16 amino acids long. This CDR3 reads CASSPTGQGVNTEAFF. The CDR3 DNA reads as TGTGCCAGCAGCCCGACTGGACAGGGGGTGAACACTGAAGCTTTCTTT.

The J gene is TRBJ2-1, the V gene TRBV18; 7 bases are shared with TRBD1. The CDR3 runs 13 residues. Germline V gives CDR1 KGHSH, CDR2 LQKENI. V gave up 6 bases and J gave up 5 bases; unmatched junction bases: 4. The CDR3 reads CASSGQENNEQFF. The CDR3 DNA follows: TGTGCCAGCTCCGGACAGGAAAACAATGAGCAGTTCTTC.

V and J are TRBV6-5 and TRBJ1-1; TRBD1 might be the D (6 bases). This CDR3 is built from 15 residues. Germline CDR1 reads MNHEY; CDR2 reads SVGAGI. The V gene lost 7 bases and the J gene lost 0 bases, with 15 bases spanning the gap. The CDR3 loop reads CASNPRTEMNTEAFF. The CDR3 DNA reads TGTGCCAGCAATCCCCGGACAGAAATGAACACTGAAGCTTTCTTT.

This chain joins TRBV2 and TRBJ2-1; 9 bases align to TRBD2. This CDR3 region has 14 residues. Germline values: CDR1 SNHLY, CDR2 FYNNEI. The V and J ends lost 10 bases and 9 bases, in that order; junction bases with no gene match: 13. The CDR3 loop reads CATLGTSPPLEQFF. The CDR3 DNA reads TGTGCCACCCTCGGGACTAGCCCTCCCCTTGAGCAGTTCTTC.

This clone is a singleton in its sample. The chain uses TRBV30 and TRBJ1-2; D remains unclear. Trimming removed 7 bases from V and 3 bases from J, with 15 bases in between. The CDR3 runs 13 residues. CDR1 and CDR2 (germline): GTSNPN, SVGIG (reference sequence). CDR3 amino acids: CAFRVPPYYGYTF. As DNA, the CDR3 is TGTGCCTTCCGGGTCCCTCCGTACTATGGCTACACCTTC.

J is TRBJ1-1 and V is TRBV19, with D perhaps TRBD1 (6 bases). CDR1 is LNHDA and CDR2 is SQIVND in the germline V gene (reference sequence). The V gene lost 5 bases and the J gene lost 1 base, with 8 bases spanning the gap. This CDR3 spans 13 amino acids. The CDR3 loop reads CASSPTGNTEAFF. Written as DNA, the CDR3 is TGTGCCAGTAGTCCGACAGGGAACACTGAAGCTTTCTTT.

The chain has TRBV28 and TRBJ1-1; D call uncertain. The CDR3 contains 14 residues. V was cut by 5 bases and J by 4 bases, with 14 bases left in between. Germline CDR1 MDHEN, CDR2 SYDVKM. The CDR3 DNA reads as TGTGCCAGCAGTCCCCGTGACTTTTTCACTGAAGCTTTCTTT. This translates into CASSPRDFFTEAFF.